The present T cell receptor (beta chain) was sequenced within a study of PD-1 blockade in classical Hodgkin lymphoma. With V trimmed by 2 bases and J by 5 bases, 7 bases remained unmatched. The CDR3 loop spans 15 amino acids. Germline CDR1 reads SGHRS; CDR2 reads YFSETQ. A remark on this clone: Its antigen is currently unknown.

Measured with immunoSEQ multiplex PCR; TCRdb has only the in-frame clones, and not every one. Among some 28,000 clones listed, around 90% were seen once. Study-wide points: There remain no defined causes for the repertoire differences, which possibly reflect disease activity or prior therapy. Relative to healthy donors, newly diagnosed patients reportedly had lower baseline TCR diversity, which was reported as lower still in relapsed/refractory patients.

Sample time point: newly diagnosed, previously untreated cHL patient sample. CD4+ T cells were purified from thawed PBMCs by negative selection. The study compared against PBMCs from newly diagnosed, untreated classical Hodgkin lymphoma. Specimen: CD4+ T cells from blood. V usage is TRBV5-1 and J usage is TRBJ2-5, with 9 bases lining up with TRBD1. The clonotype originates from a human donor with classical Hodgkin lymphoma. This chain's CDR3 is CASSLEPGQGETQYF. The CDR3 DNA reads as TGCGCCAGCAGCTTAGAACCGGGACAGGGCGAGACCCAGTACTTC.